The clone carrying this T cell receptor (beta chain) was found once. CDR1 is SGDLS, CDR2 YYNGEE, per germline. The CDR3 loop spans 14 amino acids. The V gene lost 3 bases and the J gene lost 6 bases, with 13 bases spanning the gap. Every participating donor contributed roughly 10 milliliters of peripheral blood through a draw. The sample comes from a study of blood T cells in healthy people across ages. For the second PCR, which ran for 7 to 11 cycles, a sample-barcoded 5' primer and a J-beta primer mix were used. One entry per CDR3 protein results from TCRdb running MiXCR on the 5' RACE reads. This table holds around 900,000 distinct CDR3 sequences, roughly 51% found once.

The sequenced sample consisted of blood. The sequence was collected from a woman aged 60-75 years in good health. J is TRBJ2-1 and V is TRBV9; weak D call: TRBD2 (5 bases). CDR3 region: CASSEILVRNEQFF. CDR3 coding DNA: TGTGCCAGCAGCGAGATACTAGTACGCAATGAGCAGTTCTTC.